The T cell receptor (beta chain) described here comes from a study of CD4 T cells in relation to SARS-CoV-2 and coronaviruses. The wider study: After roughly 11 days of antigen culture, PBMC TCR beta CDR3s were sequenced. Convalescent patients were fewer than ten males and 4 females; two were Hispanic. Findings of the study overall: Around two thirds of donors had memory CD4+ clonotypes crossrecognizing SARS-CoV-2 and common cold coronavirus spike.

About this clone: The antigen is unknown.

Generated by immunoSEQ multiplex PCR, the TCRdb table keeps only in-frame clones and is missing some. Of 25,000 to 35,000 clones detected, around 80% appear once; the ten largest clones hold around 3.3%. Trimming pared 7 bases from V and 4 bases from J, leaving 17 bases between. The germline V gene has CDR1 MNHEY and CDR2 SMNVEV (reference sequence). This CDR3 spans 14 amino acids. This chain joins TRBV27 and TRBJ2-7; D may correspond to TRBD1 or TRBD2 (5 bases each). This clonotype was obtained from an adult with COVID-19. The material sequenced was memory CD4+ T cells from PBMCs, cultured in vitro. The CDR3 is CASTHGGYFYEQYF. The CDR3 DNA is TGTGCCAGCACCCATGGGGGATATTTTTACGAGCAGTACTTC.